This T cell receptor beta chain was captured by sequencing in a study of regulatory T cells in long-lasting Graves disease. Researchers made TCR beta libraries by using iRepertoire HTBI primers and running Arm-PCR on CDR3 regions. TCRdb reprocessed the multiplex PCR reads via MiXCR and lists one record per CDR3 protein. The sample records a few hundred thousand distinct CDR3 sequences, 20% to 30% being singletons. Deletions cut 1 base from V and 1 base from J, with 7 bases between. The germline gives CDR1 GTSNPN, CDR2 SVGIG (reference sequence). CDR3 size: 13 residues. General observations from the study: Persistent Graves' cases showed lower TCR diversity than newly diagnosed cases.

Time point described: persistent/refractory GD, antithyroid drugs over 5 years with positive TRAb. Generation of the TCR library employed RNA extracted from PBMCs. This clonotype showed up just a few times. Its cognate antigen is unknown. The clonotype originates from a female donor with Graves disease. Sequences were derived from peripheral blood mononuclear cells (PBMCs), sampled when the disease was refractory, from a patient treated with antithyroid drugs. The rearrangement joins TRBV30 to TRBJ1-1; D gene uncertain. CDR3 nucleotide sequence: TGTGCCTGGAGTGAAACGGAGAACACTGAAGCTTTCTTT. It is translated as CAWSETENTEAFF. Complete variable domain (other parts from reference TRBV30 and TRBJ1-1): SQTIHQWPATLVQPVGSPLSLECTVEGTSNPNLYWYRQAAGRGLQLLFYSVGIGQISSEVPQNLSASRPQDRQFILSSKKLLLSDSGFYLCAWSETENTEAFFGQGTRLTVV.